The source of this T cell receptor (beta chain) is a study of PD-L1 blockade in urothelial cancer. This clone was observed once. Stated time point: pretreatment peripheral blood. The CDR3 is 13 residues long. CDR1 SGDLS and CDR2 YYNGEE come from the germline V gene. With 4 bases removed from V and 2 bases from J, the gap between germline ends came to 9 bases. Only in-frame clones appear in the TCRdb table, and some are missing; sequencing was by immunoSEQ multiplex PCR. The data show 55,000 to 80,000 clones, about 90% seen once. The receptor was derived from a man between 60 and 75 years old with urothelial cancer. The chain is built from TRBV9 and TRBJ1-1; D is unresolved. Sample: PBMCs, taken around atezolizumab (anti-PD-L1) treatment. The CDR3 is CASSIQVNTEAFF. The CDR3, as DNA: TGTGCCAGCAGCATACAAGTAAACACTGAAGCTTTCTTT.